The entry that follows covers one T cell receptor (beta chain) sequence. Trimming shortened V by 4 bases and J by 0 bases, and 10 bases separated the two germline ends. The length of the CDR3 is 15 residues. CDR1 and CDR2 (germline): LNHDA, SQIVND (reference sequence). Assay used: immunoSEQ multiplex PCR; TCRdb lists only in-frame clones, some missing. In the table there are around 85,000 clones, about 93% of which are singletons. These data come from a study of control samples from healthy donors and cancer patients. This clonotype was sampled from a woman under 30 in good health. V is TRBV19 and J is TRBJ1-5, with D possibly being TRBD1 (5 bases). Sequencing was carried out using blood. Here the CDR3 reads CASSTTEYSNQPQHF. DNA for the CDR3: TGTGCCAGTAGTACGACAGAATATAGCAATCAGCCCCAGCATTTT.